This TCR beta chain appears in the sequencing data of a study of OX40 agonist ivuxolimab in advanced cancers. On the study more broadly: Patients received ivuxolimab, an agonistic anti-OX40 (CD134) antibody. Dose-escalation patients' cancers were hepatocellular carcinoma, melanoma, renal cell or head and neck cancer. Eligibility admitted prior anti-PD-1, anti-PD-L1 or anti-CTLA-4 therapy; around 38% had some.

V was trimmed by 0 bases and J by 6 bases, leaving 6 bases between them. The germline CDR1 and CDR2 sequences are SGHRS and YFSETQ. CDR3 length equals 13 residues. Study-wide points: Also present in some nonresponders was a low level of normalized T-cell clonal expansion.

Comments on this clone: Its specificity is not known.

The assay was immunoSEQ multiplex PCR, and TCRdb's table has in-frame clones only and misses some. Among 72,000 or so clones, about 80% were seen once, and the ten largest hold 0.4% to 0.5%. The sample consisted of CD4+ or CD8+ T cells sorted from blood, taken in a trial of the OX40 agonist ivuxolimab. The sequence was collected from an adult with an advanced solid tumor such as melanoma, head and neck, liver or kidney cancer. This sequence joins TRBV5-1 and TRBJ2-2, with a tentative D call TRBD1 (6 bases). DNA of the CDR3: TGCGCCAGCAGCTTGGAGGGGGCCGGGGAGCTGTTTTTT. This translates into CASSLEGAGELFF.